What follows describes a single T cell receptor beta chain. The CDR3 contains 17 residues. V lost 5 bases to trimming and J lost 7 bases; unmatched junction nucleotides: 14. Germline assignment: CDR1 LNHDA and CDR2 SQIVND (reference sequence). Only in-frame clones appear in the TCRdb table, and some are missing; sequencing was by immunoSEQ multiplex PCR. The table shows about 130,000 clones, with around 90% occurring only once. Those enrolled in Seattle joined during active infection and were followed longitudinally afterward. This entry comes from a study of blood T cell repertoires in COVID-19. Study details: The United States, Italy and Spain supplied acute and convalescent COVID-19 samples.

This TCR derives from a man aged 55 to 69 with COVID-19, enrolled during active disease. Sequenced input: peripheral blood. This chain joins TRBV19 and TRBJ2-1; 10 nucleotides agree with TRBD2. CDR3 sequence: CASSPRTSGNLRNEQFF. For the CDR3, the DNA is TGTGCCAGTAGTCCCCGCACTAGCGGGAACCTACGGAATGAGCAGTTCTTC.